The present T cell receptor beta chain was sequenced within a study of T cell repertoires in cytomegalovirus infection. Study-wide context: Indications came from public TCR beta signatures; they pointed to CMV infection and to a matching HLA type.

Trimming pared 8 bases from V and 2 bases from J, leaving 15 bases between. The CDR3 is made up of 14 amino acids. Study observations and caveats: Public TCR beta family frequency separated CMV-and-HLA carriers, including in an independent cohort.

In this sample, this clonotype turned up a few times. Its target is unknown. Each CDR3 protein gets one entry after TCRdb re-called the reads with MiXCR. The table has tens of thousands of distinct CDR3 sequences, more than 15% seen once. This clonotype originated in a human donor in good health (CMV status not recorded). Some clones in this sample may be carry-over from other donors' samples. This material consisted of CD8+ T cells from cultured PBMCs, taken from culture after CMV antigen stimulation. V usage is TRBV12-3 or TRBV12-4 and J usage is TRBJ1-1; D is ambiguous. The DNA of the CDR3 is TGTGCCAGCGGGAAGGCCAGATATAACACTGAAGCTTTCTTT. Translation gives CASGKARYNTEAFF.